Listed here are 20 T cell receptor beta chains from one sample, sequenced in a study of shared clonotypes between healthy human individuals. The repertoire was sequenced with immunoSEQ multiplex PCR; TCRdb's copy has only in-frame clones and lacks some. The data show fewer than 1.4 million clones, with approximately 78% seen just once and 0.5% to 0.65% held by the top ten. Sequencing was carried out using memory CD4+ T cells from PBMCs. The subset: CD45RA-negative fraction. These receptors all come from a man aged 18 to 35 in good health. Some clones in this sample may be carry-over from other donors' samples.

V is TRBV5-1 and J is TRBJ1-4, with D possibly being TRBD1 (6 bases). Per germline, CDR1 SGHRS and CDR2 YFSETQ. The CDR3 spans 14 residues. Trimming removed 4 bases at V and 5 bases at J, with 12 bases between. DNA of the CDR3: TGCGCCAGCAGCCTAGACAGGTTAAATGAAAAACTGTTTTTT. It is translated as CASSLDRLNEKLFF.

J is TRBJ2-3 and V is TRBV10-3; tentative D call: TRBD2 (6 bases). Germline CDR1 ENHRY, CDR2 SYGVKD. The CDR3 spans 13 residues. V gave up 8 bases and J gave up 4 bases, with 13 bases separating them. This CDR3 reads CAIAETRSDTQYF. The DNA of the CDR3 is TGTGCCATCGCAGAGACTAGGTCAGATACGCAGTATTTT.

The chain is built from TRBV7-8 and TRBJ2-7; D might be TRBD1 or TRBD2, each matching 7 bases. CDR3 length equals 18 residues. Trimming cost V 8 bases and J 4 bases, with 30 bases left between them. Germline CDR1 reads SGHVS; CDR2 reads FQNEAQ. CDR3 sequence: CASRAKGASASGKYEQYF. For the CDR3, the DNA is TGTGCCAGCCGGGCCAAGGGGGCGTCAGCTAGCGGAAAATACGAGCAGTACTTC.

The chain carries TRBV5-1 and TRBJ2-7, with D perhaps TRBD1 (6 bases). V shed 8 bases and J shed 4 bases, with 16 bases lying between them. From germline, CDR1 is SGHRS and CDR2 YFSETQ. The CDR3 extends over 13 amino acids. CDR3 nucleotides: TGCGCCAGTAGCCAGGGGAGTGGGTACGAGCAGTACTTC. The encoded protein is CASSQGSGYEQYF.

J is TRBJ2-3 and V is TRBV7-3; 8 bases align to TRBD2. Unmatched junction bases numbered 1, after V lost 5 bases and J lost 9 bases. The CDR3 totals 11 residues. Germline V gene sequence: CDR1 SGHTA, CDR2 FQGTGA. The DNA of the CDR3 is TGTGCCAGCAGCCGCGGGAGGACGCAGTATTTT. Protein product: CASSRGRTQYF.

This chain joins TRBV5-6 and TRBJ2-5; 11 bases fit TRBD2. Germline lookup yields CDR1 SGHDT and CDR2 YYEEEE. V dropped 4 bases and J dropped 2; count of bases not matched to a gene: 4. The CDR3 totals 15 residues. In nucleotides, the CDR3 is TGTGCCAGCAGCCAACTAGCGGGGGATCAAGAGACCCAGTACTTC. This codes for CASSQLAGDQETQYF.

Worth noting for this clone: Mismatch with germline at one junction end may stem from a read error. CDR3 sequence reads: CSVRCDREAPPHF. In DNA form, the CDR3 reads TGCAGCGTCAGATGCGACAGGGAGGCCCCCCCCCACTTT. The chain recombines TRBV29-1 with TRBJ1-6; 7 nucleotides align to TRBD1. The CDR3 has 13 residues. Germline values: CDR1 SQVTM, CDR2 ANQGSEA.

CDR3 residues: CASSPRLAGATEQFF. Written as DNA, the CDR3 is TGTGCCAGCAGCCCGAGACTAGCGGGAGCGACCGAGCAGTTCTTC. This chain connects TRBV7-9 to TRBJ2-1; 12 nucleotides match TRBD2. The germline gives CDR1 SEHNR, CDR2 FQNEAQ (reference sequence). This CDR3 is built from 15 residues. J was trimmed by 10 bases and V by 5 bases; bases with no gene match: 9.

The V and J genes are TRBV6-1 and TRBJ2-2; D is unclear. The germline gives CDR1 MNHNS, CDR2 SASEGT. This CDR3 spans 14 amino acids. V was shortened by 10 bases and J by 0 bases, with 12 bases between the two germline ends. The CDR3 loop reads CATPSGTNTGELFF. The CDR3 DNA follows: TGTGCCACGCCCTCTGGTACGAACACCGGGGAGCTGTTTTTT.

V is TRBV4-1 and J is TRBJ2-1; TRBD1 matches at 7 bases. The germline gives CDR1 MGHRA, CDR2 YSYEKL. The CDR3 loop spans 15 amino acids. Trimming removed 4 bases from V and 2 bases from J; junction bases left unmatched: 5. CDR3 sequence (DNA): TGCGCCAGCAGCCGAGACAGGGACACCTACAATGAGCAGTTCTTC. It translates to CASSRDRDTYNEQFF.

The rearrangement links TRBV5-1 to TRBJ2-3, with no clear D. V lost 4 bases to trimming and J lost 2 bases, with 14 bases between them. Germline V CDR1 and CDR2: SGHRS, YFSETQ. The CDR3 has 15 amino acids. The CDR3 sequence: CASSPQDMSTDTQYF. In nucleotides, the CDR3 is TGCGCCAGCAGCCCGCAGGATATGTCCACAGATACGCAGTATTTT.

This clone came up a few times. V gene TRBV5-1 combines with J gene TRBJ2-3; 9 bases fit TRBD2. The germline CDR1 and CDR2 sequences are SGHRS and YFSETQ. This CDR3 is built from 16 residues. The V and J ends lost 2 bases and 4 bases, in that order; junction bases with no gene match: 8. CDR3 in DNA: TGCGCCAGCAGCTTCCGGCCTAGCGGGAATGCAGATACGCAGTATTTT. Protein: CASSFRPSGNADTQYF. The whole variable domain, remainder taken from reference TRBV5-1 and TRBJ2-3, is KAGVTQTPRYLIKTRGQQVTLSCSPISGHRSVSWYQQTPGQGLQFLFEYFSETQRNKGNFPGRFSGRQFSNSRSEMNVSTLELGDSALYLCASSFRPSGNADTQYFGPGTRLTVL.

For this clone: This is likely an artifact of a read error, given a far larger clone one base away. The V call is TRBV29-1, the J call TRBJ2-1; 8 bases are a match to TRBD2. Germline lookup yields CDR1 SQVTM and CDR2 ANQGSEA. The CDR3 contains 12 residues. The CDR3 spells CTAYSGNYEQFF. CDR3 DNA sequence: TGCACTGCCTATAGCGGGAACTATGAGCAGTTCTTC.

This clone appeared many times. The CDR3 nucleotides read TGTGCCAGCAGTGCCGGACACGGCTCTGGGGCCAACGTCCTGACTTTC. This gives the protein CASSAGHGSGANVLTF. V and J are TRBV6-1 and TRBJ2-6; a possible D gene is TRBD1 (5 bases). The CDR3 is 16 amino acids. CDR1 is MNHNS and CDR2 is SASEGT in the germline V gene. V shed 4 bases and J shed 0 bases, with 10 bases lying between them.

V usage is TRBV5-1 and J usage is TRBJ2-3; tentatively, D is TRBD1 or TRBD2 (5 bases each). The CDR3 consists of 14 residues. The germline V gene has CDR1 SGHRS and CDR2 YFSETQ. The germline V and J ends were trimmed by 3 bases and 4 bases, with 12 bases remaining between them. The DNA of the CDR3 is TGCGCCAGCAGCTCGGGACCTGTGCCAGATACGCAGTATTTT. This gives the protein CASSSGPVPDTQYF.

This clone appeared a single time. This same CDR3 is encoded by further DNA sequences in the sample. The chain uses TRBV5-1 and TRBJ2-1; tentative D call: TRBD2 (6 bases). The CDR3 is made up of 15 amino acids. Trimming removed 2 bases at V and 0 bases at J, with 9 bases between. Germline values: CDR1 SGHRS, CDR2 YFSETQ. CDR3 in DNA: TGCGCCAGCAGCTTAGTAGCGGACTCCTACAATGAGCAGTTCTTC. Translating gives CASSLVADSYNEQFF.

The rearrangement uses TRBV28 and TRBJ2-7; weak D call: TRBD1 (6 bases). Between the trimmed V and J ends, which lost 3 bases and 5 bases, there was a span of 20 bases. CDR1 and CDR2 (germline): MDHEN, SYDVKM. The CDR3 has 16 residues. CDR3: CASSFQGLGARNEQYF. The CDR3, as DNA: TGTGCCAGCAGTTTTCAGGGTTTGGGGGCAAGGAACGAGCAGTACTTC.

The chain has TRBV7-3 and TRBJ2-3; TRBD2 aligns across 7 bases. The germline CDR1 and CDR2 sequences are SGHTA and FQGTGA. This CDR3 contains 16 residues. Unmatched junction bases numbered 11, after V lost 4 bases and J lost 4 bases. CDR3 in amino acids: CASSYQPAGNADTQYF. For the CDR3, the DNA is TGTGCCAGCAGCTATCAACCAGCGGGAAATGCAGATACGCAGTATTTT.

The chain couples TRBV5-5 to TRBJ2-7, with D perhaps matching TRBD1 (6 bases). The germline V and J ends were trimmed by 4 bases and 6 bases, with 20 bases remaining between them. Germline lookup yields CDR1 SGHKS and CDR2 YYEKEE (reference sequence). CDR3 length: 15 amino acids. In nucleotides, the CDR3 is TGTGCCAGCAGCGCAGCAGGGGCTAGCCTAGGCGAGCAGTACTTC. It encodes CASSAAGASLGEQYF.

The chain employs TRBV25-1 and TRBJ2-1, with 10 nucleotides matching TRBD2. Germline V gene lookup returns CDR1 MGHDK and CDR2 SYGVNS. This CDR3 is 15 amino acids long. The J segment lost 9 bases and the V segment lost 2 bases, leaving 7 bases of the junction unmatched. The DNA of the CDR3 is TGTGCCAGCAGTGAACTAGCGGGAGATAACAGTGAGCAGTTCTTC. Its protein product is CASSELAGDNSEQFF. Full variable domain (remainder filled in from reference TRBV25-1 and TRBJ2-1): EADIYQTPRYLVIGTGKKITLECSQTMGHDKMYWYQQDPGMELHLIHYSYGVNSTEKGDLSSESTVSRIRTEHFPLTLESARPSHTSQYLCASSELAGDNSEQFFGPGTRLTVL.